Shown below are 3 T cell receptor beta chains from a single sample sequenced in a study of CD8+ T cells in alopecia areata. Treatment here: oral pan-JAK inhibitor, 5-10 mg twice daily. Reverse transcribed after extraction, RNA yielded cDNA as the sequencing template. Assay used: immunoSEQ multiplex PCR; TCRdb lists only in-frame clones, some missing. The profile shows about 110,000 clones, around 83% of them singletons. Specimen: CD8+ T cells sorted from blood, collected at week 24, from a patient treated with tofacitinib. The receptors derive from a human donor with alopecia areata.

Only a few counts were recorded for this clone. The chain uses TRBV10-2 and TRBJ2-7; D not resolved. Trimming cost V 6 bases and J 4 bases, with 13 bases left between them. This CDR3 is built from 13 residues. The germline CDR1 and CDR2 sequences are WSHSY and SAAADI. CDR3 protein: CASSPEWYYEQYF. DNA of the CDR3: TGCGCCAGCAGCCCGGAATGGTATTACGAGCAGTACTTC.

The sample holds a few counts of this clone. The chain has TRBV7-9 and TRBJ1-1; D possibly corresponds to TRBD1 (6 bases). The CDR3 spans 14 residues. Trimming took off 4 bases at V and 1 base at J, with 10 bases between the two ends. Germline V gene sequence: CDR1 SEHNR, CDR2 FQNEAQ (reference sequence). The CDR3 loop reads CASSYLGANTEAFF. The CDR3 bases are TGTGCCAGCAGCTACCTGGGGGCGAACACTGAAGCTTTCTTT.

The J gene is TRBJ2-7, the V gene TRBV7-2; 7 bases align to TRBD1. CDR1 and CDR2 from the germline V gene are SGHTA and FQGNSA. The CDR3 sequence is 13 residues long. With 0 bases clipped from V and 6 bases from J, the junction kept 2 bases outside the gene matches. This chain's CDR3 is CASSLARGREQYF. DNA of the CDR3: TGTGCCAGCAGCTTAGCGAGGGGGCGCGAGCAGTACTTC.